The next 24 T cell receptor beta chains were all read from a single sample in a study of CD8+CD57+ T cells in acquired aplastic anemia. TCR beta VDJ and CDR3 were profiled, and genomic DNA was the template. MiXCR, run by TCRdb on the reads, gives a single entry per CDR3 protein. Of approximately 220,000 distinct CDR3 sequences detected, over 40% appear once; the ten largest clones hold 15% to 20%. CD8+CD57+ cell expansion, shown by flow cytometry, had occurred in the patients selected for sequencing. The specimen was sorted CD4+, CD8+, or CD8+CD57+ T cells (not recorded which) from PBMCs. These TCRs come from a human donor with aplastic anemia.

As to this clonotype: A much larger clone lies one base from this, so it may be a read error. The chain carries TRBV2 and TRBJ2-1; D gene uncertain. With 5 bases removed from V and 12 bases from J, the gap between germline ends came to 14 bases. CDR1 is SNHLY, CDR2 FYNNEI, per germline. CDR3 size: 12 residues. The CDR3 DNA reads TGTGCCAGCAGTTCCTCCCTTGCGGCGCAGTTCTTC. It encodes CASSSSLAAQFF.

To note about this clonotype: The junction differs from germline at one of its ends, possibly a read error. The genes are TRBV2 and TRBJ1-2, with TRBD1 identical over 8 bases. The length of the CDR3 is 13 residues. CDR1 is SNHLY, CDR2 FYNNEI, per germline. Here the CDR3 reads CASSERSGGGYTF. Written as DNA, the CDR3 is TGCGCCAGCAGTGAAAGGTCAGGGGGCGGCTACACCTTC.

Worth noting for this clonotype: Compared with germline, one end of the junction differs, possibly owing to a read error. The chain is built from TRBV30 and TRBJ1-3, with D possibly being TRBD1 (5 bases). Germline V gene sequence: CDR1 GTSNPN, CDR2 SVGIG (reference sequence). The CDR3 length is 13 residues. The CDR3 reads CACASGTEAPSGF. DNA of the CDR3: TGTGCCTGCGCTTCAGGGACTGAGGCCCCCAGCGGATTT.

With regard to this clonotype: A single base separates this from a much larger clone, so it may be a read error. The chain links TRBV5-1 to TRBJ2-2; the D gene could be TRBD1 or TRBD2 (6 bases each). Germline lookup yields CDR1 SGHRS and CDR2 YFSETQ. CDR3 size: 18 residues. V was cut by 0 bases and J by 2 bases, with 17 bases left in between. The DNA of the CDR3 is TGCGCCAGCAGCTTGGGCTGGCCGGGGGCGGTAAACACCGGGGAGCTGTTTTTT. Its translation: CASSLGWPGAVNTGELFF.

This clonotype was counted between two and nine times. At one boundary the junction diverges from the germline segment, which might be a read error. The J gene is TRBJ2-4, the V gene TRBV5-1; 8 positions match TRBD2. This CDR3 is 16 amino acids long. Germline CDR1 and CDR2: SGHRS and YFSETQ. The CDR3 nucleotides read TGCGCCAGCTCGCGTCCGGGAGGGATTGCCAGAAACATTCAGTACTTC. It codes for CASSRPGGIARNIQYF.

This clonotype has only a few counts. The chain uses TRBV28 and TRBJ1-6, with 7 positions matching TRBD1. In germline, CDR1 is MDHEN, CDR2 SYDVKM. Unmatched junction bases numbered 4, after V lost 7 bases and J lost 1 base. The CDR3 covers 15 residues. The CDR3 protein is CASNPQGSYNSPLHF. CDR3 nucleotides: TGTGCCAGCAATCCACAGGGGTCCTATAATTCACCCCTCCACTTT.

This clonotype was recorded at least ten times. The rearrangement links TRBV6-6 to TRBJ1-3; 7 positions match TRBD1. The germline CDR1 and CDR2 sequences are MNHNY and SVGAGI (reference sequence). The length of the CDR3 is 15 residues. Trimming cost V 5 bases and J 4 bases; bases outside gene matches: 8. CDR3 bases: TGTGCCAGCAGTCCAACAGGGGCTAGGGGAAACACCATATATTTT. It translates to CASSPTGARGNTIYF.

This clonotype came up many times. The CDR3 here is CASSLDQNTGELFF. The CDR3 nucleotides are TGTGCCAGCAGTTTAGACCAAAACACCGGGGAGCTGTTTTTT. The J gene is TRBJ2-2, the V gene TRBV12-3 or TRBV12-4; D is ambiguous. The CDR3 totals 14 residues. Trimming took 1 base from V and 2 from J, leaving 5 bases between them.

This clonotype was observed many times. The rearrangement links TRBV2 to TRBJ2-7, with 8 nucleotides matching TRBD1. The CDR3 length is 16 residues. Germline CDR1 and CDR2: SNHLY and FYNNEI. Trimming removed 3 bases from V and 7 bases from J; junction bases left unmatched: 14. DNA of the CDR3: TGTGCCAGCAGTGAGATCGAAGGACAGGGAAGCAGGGAGCAGTACTTC. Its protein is CASSEIEGQGSREQYF.

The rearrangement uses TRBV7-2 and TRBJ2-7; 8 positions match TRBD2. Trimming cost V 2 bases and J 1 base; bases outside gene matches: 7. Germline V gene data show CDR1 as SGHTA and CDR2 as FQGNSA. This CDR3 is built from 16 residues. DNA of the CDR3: TGTGCCAGCAGCTTACAGAAGGGACTAGGGTCCTACGAGCAGTACTTC. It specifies CASSLQKGLGSYEQYF.

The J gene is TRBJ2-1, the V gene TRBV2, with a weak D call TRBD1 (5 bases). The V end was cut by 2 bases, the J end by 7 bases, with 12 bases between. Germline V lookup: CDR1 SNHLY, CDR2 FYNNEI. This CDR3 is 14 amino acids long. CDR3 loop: CASSERQGRNEQFF. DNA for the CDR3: TGTGCCAGCAGTGAACGGCAGGGTCGGAATGAGCAGTTCTTC.

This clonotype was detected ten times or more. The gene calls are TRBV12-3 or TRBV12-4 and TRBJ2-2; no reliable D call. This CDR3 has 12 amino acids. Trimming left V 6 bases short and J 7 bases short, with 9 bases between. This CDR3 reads CASRSFYGELFF. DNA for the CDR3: TGTGCCAGCAGATCATTTTACGGGGAGCTGTTTTTT.

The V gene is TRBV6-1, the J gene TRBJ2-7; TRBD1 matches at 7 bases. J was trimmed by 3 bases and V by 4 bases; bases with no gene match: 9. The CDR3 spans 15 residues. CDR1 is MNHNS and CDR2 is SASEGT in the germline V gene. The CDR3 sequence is CASSGPGQRVYEQYF. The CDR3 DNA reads TGTGCCAGCAGTGGCCCGGGACAGCGAGTCTACGAGCAGTACTTC.

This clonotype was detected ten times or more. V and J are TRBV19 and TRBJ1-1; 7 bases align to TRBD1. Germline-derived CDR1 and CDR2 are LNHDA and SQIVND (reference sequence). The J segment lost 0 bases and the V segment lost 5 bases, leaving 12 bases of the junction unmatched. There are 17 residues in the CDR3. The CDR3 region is CASSSHLGQAMNTEAFF. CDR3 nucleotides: TGTGCCAGTAGTTCTCATCTTGGACAGGCCATGAACACTGAAGCTTTCTTT.

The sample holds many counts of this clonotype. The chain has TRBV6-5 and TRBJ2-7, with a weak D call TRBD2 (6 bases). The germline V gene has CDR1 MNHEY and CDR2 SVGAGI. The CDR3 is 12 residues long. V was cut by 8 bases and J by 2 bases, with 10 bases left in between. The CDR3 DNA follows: TGTGCCAGCGGGGGGAGCACCTACGAGCAGTACTTC. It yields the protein CASGGSTYEQYF.

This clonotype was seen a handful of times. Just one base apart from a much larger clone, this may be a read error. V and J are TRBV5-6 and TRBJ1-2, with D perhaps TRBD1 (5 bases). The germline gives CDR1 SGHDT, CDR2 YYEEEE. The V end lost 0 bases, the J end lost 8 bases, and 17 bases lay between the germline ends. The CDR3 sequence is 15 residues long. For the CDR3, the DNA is TGTGCCAGCAGCTTGGGGCGGCAGGGCGTGAGGGGCTACACCTTC. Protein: CASSLGRQGVRGYTF.

The CDR3 region has the DNA TGTGCCATCAGTGAGGGGACAGGGGGCGATCAGCCCCAGCATTTT. Protein sequence: CAISEGTGGDQPQHF. This chain uses TRBV10-3 with TRBJ1-5; 12 bases agree with TRBD1. The germline V gene has CDR1 ENHRY and CDR2 SYGVKD. The length of the CDR3 is 15 residues. V lost 2 bases and J lost 5; bases outside the gene matches: 1.

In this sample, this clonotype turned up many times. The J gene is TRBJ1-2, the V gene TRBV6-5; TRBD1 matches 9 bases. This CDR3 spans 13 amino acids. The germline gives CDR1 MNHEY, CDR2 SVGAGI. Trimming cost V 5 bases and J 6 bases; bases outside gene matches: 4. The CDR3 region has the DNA TGTGCCAGCAGTCCTAGGGACAGGGATGGCTACACCTTC. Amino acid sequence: CASSPRDRDGYTF.

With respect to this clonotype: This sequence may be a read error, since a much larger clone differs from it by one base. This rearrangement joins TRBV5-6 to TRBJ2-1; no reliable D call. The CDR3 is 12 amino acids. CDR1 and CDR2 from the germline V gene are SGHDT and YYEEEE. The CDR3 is CAGSLASNEQFF. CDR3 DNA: TGTGCCGGCAGCTTGGCTAGTAATGAGCAGTTCTTC. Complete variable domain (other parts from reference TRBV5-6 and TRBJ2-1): DAGVTQSPTHLIKTRGQQVTLRCSPKSGHDTVSWYQQALGQGPQFIFQYYEEEERQRGNFPDRFSGHQFPNYSSELNVNALLLGDSALYLCAGSLASNEQFFGPGTRLTVL.

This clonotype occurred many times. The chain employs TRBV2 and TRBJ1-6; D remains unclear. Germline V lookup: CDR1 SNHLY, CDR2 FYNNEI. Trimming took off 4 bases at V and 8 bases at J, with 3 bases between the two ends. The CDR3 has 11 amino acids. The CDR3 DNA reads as TGTGCCAGCAGTGGGGATTCACCCCTCCACTTT. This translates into CASSGDSPLHF. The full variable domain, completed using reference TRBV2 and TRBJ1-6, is EPEVTQTPSHQVTQMGQEVILRCVPISNHLYFYWYRQILGQKVEFLVSFYNNEISEKSEIFDDQFSVERPDGSNFTLKIRSTKLEDSAMYFCASSGDSPLHFGNGTRLTVT.

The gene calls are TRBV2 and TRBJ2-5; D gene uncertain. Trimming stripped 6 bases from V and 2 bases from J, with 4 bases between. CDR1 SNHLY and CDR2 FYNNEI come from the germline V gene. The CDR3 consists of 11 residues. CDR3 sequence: CASRDQETQYF. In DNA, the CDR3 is TGTGCCAGCAGGGATCAAGAGACCCAGTACTTC.

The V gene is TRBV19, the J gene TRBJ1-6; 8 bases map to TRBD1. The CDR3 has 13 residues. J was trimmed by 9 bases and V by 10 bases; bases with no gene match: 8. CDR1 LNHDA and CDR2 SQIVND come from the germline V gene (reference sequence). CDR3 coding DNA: TGTGCCACCATGGGGCAGGGGGCTTCACCCCTCCACTTT. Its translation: CATMGQGASPLHF. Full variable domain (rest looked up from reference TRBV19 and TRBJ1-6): DGGITQSPKYLFRKEGQNVTLSCEQNLNHDAMYWYRQDPGQGLRLIYYSQIVNDFQKGDIAEGYSVSREKKESFPLTVTSAQKNPTAFYLCATMGQGASPLHFGNGTRLTVT.

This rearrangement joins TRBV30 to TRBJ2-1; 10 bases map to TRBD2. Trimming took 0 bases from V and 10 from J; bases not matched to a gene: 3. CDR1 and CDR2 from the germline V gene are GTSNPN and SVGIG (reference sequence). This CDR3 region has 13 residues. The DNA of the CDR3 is TGTGCCTGGAGTGTACGGACTAGCGGAGAGCAGTTCTTC. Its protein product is CAWSVRTSGEQFF.

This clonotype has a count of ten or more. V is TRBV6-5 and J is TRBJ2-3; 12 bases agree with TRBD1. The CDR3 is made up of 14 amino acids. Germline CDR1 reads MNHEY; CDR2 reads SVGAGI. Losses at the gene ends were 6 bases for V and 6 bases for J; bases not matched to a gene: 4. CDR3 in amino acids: CASRKGQGADTQYF. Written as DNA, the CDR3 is TGTGCCAGCAGGAAGGGACAGGGGGCCGATACGCAGTATTTT.